The sequence of this T cell receptor beta chain was determined in a study of Tregs in tolerant kidney transplant recipients. General study results and limits: Validation in larger populations is needed because few patients were studied. No direct test of biological reproducibility was done here. Expanding Tregs on activated donor B cells appeared to best identify donor-specific TCRbeta clones.

As regards this clone: Its antigen is not known.

The CDR3 is made up of 14 amino acids. Germline V gene sequence: CDR1 SGDLS, CDR2 YYNGEE. Trimming removed 0 bases from V and 3 bases from J, with 10 bases in between. Profiled with immunoSEQ multiplex PCR; TCRdb holds only in-frame clones, not every one. The sample carries more than 90,000 clones, roughly 92% recorded once. Unstimulated regulatory T cells (CD4+CD25+CD127-), CD4+CD25- non-regulatory cells, CD4 and CD8 cells were FACS-sorted from thawed PBMCs. Sequenced sample: CD4+ T cells from blood. The sequence derives from a human donor in good health. The chain links TRBV9 to TRBJ2-7; D is perhaps TRBD1 (6 bases). The CDR3 DNA reads TGTGCCAGCAGCGTAGGACTCAGGGGCTACGAGCAGTACTTC. Protein product: CASSVGLRGYEQYF.